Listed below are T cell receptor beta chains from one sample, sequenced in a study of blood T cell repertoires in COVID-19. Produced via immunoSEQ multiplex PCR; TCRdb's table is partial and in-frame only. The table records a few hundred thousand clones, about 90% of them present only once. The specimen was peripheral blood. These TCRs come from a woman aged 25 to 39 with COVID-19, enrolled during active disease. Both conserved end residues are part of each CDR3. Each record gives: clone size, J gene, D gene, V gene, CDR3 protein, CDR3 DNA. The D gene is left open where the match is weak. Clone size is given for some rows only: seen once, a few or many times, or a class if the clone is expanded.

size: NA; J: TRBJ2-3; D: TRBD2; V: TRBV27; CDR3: CASSPPPGGLDTQYF; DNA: TGTGCCAGCAGTCCTCCCCCGGGGGGACTAGATACGCAGTATTTT
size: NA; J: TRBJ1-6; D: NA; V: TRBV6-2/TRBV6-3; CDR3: CASSYSRNSPLHF; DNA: TGTGCCAGCAGTTACTCGCGAAATTCACCCCTCCACTTT
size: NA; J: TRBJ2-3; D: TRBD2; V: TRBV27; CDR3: CASSLTSSGGPHTQYF; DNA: TGTGCCAGCAGTCTAACCTCTAGCGGGGGGCCTCATACGCAGTATTTT
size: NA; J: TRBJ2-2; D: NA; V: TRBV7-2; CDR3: CASSPLYLGGTGELFF; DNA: TGTGCCAGCAGCCCCCTGTATTTGGGGGGCACCGGGGAGCTGTTTTTT
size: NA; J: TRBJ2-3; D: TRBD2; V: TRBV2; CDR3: CATQRGRGTDTQYF; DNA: TGTGCCACCCAAAGAGGGAGGGGAACAGATACGCAGTATTTT
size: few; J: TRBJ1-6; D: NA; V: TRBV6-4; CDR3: CASSSRGGNSPLHF; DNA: TGTGCCAGCAGTAGCAGGGGTGGGAATTCACCCCTCCACTTT
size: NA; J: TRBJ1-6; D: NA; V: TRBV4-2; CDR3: CASSQEAGVGSPLHF; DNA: TGTGCCAGCAGCCAAGAGGCCGGGGTTGGGTCACCCCTCCACTTT
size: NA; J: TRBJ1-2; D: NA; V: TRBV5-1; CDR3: CASSLGLQGTQGYGYTF; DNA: TGCGCCAGCAGCTTGGGCCTCCAGGGTACGCAGGGCTATGGCTACACCTTC
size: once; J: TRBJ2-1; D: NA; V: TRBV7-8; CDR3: CASSLGASGLEQFF; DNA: TGTGCCAGCAGCTTGGGGGCTTCGGGTCTTGAGCAGTTCTTC
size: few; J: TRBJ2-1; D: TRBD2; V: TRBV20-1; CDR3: CSASSSGGGNEQFF; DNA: TGCAGTGCTAGTTCTAGCGGGGGAGGGAATGAGCAGTTCTTC
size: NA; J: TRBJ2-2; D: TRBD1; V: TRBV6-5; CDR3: CASRGQGGNTGELFF; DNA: TGTGCCAGCAGAGGACAGGGAGGGAACACCGGGGAGCTGTTTTTT
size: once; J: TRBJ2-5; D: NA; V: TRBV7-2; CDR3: CASTRGGTHQETQYF; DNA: TGTGCCAGCACCCGTGGGGGGACTCACCAAGAGACCCAGTACTTC